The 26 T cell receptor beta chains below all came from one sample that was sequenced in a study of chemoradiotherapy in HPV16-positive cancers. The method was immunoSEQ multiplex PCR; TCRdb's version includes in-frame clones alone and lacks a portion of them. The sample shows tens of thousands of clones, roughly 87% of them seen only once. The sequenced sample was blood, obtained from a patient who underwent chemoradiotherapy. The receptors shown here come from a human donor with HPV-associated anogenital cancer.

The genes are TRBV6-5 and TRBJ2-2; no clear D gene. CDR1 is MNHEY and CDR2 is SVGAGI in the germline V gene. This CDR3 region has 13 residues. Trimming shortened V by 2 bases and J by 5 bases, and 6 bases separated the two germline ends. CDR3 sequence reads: CASSYPGTGELFF. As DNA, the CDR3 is TGTGCCAGCAGTTACCCAGGTACCGGGGAGCTGTTTTTT.

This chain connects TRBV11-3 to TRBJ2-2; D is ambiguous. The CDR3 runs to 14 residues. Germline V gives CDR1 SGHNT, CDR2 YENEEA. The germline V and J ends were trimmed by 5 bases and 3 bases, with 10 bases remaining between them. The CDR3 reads CASSPTAYTGELFF. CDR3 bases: TGTGCCAGCAGCCCGACGGCTTACACCGGGGAGCTGTTTTTT. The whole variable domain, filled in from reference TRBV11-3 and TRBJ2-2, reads EAGVVQSPRYKIIEKKQPVAFWCNPISGHNTLYWYLQNLGQGPELLIRYENEEAVDDSQLPKDRFSAERLKGVDSTLKIQPAELGDSAVYLCASSPTAYTGELFFGEGSRLTVL.

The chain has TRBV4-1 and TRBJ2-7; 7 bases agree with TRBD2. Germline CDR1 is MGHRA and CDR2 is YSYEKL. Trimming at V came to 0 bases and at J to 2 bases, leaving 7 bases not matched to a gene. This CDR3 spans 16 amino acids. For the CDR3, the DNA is TGCGCCAGCAGCCAAGAAGGAGGTAGCGGGCCCTACGAGCAGTACTTC. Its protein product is CASSQEGGSGPYEQYF.

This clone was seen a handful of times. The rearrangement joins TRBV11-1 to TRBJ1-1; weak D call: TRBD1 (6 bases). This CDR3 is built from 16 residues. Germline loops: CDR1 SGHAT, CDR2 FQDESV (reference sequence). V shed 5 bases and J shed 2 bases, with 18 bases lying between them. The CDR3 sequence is CASSRTGRGRNTEAFF. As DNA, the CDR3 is TGTGCCAGCAGCCGCACGGGGCGGGGGCGTAACACTGAAGCTTTCTTT. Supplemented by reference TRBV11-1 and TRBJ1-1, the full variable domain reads EAEVAQSPRYKITEKSQAVAFWCDPISGHATLYWYRQILGQGPELLVQFQDESVVDDSQLPKDRFSAERLKGVDSTLKIQPAELGDSAMYLCASSRTGRGRNTEAFFGQGTRLTVV.

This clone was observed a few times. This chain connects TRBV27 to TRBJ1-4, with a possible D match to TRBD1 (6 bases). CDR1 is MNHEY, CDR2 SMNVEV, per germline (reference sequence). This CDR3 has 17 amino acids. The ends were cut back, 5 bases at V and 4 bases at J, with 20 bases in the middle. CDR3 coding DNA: TGTGCCAGCAGTCCCACCCTGGGCGACAGGTTTAATGAAAAACTGTTTTTT. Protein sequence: CASSPTLGDRFNEKLFF.

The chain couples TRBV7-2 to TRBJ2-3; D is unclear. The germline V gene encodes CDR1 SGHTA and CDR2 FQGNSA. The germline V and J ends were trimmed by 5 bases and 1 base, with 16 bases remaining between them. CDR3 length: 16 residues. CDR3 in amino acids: CASSPPLRGGTDTQYF. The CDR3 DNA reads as TGTGCCAGCAGCCCCCCCCTGCGCGGAGGCACAGATACGCAGTATTTT. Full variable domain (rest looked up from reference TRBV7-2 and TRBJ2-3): GAGVSQSPSNKVTEKGKDVELRCDPISGHTALYWYRQSLGQGLEFLIYFQGNSAPDKSGLPSDRFSAERTGGSVSTLTIQRTQQEDSAVYLCASSPPLRGGTDTQYFGPGTRLTVL.

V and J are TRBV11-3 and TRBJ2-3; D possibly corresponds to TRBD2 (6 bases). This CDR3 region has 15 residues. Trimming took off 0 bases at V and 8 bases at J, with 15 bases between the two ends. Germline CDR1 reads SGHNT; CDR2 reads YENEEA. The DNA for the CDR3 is TGTGCCAGCAGCTTAGATCTTGGCGGGAAGGGTACGCAGTATTTT. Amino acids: CASSLDLGGKGTQYF.

The CDR3, as DNA: TGTGCCAGCGGAGCGGGGAACACAGATACGCAGTATTTT. Protein product: CASGAGNTDTQYF. The chain couples TRBV7-6 to TRBJ2-3; TRBD2 agrees at 7 bases. The length of the CDR3 is 13 residues. V lost 8 bases and J lost 2; bases outside the gene matches: 4. CDR1 SGHVS and CDR2 FNYEAQ come from the germline V gene.

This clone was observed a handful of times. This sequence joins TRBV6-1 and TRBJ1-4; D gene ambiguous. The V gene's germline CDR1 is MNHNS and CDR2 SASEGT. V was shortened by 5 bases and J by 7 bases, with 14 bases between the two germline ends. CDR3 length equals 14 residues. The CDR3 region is CASSPLEWAEKLFF. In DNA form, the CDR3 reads TGTGCCAGCAGTCCCTTGGAGTGGGCTGAAAAACTGTTTTTT.

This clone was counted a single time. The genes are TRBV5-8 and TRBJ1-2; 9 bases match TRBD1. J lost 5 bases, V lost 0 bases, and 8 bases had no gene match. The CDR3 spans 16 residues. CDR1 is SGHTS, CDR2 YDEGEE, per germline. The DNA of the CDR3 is TGTGCCAGCAGCTTGGGCCCCACAGGGGGCGAGTATGGCTACACCTTC. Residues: CASSLGPTGGEYGYTF.

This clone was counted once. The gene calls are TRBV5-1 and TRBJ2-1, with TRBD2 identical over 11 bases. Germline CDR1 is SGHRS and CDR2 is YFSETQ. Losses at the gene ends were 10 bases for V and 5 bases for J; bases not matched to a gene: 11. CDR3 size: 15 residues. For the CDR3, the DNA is TGCGCCTGCTCGACTAGCGGGAATCCTGACAATGAGCAGTTCTTC. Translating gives CACSTSGNPDNEQFF.

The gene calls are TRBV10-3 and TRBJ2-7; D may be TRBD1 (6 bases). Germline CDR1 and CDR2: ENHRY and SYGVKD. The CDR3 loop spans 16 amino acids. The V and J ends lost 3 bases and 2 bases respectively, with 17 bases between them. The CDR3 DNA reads TGTGCCATCAGTGATCGAAGGCAGGGGAGAACCTACGAGCAGTACTTC. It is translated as CAISDRRQGRTYEQYF.

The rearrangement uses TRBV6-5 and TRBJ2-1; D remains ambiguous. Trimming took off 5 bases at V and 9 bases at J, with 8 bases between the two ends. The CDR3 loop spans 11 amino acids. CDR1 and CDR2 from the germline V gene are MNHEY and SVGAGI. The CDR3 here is CASSGLGEQFF. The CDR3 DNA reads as TGTGCCAGCAGTGGCCTGGGTGAGCAGTTCTTC.

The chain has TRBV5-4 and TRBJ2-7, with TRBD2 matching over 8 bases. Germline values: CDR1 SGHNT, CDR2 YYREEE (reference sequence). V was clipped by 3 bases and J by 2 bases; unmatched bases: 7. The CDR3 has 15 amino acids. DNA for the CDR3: TGTGCCAGCAGCTCCGGGACTAGTGGTACCTACGAGCAGTACTTC. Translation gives CASSSGTSGTYEQYF.

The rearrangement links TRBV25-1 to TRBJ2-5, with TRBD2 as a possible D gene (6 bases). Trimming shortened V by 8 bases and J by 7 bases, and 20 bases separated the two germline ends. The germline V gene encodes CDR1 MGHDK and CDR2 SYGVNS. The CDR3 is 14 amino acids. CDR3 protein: CASYLSIGGGTQYF. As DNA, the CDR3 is TGTGCCAGCTATCTCTCTATCGGGGGAGGGACCCAGTACTTC.

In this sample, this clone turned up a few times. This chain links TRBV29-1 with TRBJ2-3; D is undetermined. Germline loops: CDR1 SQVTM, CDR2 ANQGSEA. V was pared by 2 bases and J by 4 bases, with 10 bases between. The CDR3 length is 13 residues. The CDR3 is CSVEKIGPDTQYF. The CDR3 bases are TGCAGCGTTGAAAAGATCGGACCAGATACGCAGTATTTT.

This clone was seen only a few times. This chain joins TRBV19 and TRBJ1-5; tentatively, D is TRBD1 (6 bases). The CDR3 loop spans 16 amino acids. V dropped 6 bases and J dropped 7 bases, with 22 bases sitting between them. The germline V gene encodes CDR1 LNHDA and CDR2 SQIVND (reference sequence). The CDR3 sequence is CASSLDRGGAEQPQHF. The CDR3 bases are TGTGCCAGTAGCCTAGATCGAGGGGGGGCAGAGCAGCCCCAGCATTTT.

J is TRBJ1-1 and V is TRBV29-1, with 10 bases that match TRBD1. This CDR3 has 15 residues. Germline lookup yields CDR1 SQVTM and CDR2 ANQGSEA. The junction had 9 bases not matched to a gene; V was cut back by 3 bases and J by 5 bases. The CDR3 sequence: CSVDPSGTGVTEAFF. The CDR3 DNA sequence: TGCAGCGTTGACCCATCCGGGACAGGGGTGACTGAAGCTTTCTTT.

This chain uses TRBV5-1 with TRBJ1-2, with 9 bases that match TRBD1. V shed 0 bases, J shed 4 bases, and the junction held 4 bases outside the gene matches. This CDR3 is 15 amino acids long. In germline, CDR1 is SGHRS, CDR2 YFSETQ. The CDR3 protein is CASSLGDRERYGYTF. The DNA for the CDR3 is TGCGCCAGCAGCTTGGGGGACAGGGAACGCTATGGCTACACCTTC.

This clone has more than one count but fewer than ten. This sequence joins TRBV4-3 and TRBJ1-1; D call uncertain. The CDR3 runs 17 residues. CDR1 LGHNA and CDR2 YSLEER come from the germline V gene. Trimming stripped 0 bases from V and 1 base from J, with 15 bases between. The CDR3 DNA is TGCGCCAGCAGCCAAGACCCTATGGGAAGCTCGAACACTGAAGCTTTCTTT. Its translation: CASSQDPMGSSNTEAFF.

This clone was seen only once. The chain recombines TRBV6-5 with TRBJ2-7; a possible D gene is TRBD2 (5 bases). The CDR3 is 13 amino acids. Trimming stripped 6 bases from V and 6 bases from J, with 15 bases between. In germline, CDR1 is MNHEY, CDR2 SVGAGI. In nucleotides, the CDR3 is TGTGCCAGCAGCCGCTCTATGGGGAGCGAGCAGTACTTC. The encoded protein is CASSRSMGSEQYF.

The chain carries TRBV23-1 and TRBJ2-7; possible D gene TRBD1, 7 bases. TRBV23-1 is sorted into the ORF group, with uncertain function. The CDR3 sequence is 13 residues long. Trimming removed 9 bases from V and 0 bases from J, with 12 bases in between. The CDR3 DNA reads TGCGCCAGGCGGGACAGCCTCTCCTACGAGCAGTACTTC. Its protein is CARRDSLSYEQYF.

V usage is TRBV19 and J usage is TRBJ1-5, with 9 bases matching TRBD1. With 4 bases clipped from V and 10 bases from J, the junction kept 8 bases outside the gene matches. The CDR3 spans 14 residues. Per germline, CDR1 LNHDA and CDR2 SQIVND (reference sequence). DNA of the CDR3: TGTGCCAGTAGTAGAAGGGACAGGGTTTCCCCCCAGCATTTT. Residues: CASSRRDRVSPQHF.

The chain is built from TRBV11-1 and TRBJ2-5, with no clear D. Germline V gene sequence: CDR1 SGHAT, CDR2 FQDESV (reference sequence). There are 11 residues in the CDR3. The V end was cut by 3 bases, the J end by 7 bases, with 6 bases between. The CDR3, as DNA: TGTGCCAGCAGCTTGACTGGGACCCAGTACTTC. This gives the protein CASSLTGTQYF.

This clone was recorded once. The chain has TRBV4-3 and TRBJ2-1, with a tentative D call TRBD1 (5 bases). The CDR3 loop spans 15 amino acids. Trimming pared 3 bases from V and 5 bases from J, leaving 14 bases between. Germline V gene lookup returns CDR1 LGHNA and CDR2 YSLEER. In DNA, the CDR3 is TGCGCCAGCAGCCATCGATGGGGCGCGAACAATGAGCAGTTCTTC. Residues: CASSHRWGANNEQFF.

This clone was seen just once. The CDR3 protein is CASSPLAGGPHIQYF. For the CDR3, the DNA is TGTGCCAGTAGTCCTCTAGCGGGGGGGCCACACATTCAGTACTTC. V gene TRBV19 combines with J gene TRBJ2-4, with TRBD2 matching 12 bases. The junction had 7 bases not matched to a gene; V was cut back by 5 bases and J by 8 bases. Germline V gives CDR1 LNHDA, CDR2 SQIVND (reference sequence). CDR3 size: 15 residues.